Listed below are T cell receptor beta chains from one sample, sequenced in a study of T cell responses to AZD1222 COVID-19 vaccine. Libraries were prepared by immunoSEQ multiplex PCR; TCRdb keeps only in-frame clonotypes and omits some of them. The sample consists of around 180,000 clones, over 80% of them appearing once. The source material was peripheral blood, sampled on day 0 of AZD1222 vaccination. These receptors were collected from an adult in good health. CDR3s include the opening cysteine and the closing phenylalanine or tryptophan. The D gene is left open where the match is weak. Expanded clones get a size class; other rows say once, few or many, or leave the size out.

v_call	clone_size	d_call	j_call	cdr3_nt	cdr3_aa
TRBV5-5	NA	NA	TRBJ1-4	TGTGCCAGCAGCTTGGGGGAGGGCATTGAAAAACTGTTTTTT	CASSLGEGIEKLFF
TRBV25-1	NA	NA	TRBJ1-2	TGTGCCAGCAGCGACGATGGCTACACCTTC	CASSDDGYTF
TRBV5-4	NA	NA	TRBJ2-7	TGTGCCAGCAGCTTGGTAGGTGTTCCCTACGAGCAGTACTTC	CASSLVGVPYEQYF
TRBV4-1	NA	NA	TRBJ1-1	TGCGCCAGCAGCCAAGGGGGACTCATGAACACTGAAGCTTTCTTT	CASSQGGLMNTEAFF
TRBV5-1	once	TRBD2	TRBJ2-1	TGCGCCAGCAGCTTAGCTAGCGGGACTAATGAGCAGTTCTTC	CASSLASGTNEQFF
TRBV27	NA	TRBD2	TRBJ2-5	TGTGCCAGCAGTTTATCGGGGGGGACTAGCGCATACCAAGAGACCCAGTACTTC	CASSLSGGTSAYQETQYF
TRBV6-5	NA	NA	TRBJ1-3	TGTGCCAGCAGTTTTACCGGGAGCTCTGGAAACACCATATATTTT	CASSFTGSSGNTIYF
TRBV19	NA	NA	TRBJ1-6	TGTGCCAGTAGTCTCGGGGGGCCAGATTCACCCCTCCACTTT	CASSLGGPDSPLHF
TRBV19	NA	NA	TRBJ1-5	TGTGCCAGTAGTATAGGGCAGCTAGGCAATCAGCCCCAGCATTTT	CASSIGQLGNQPQHF
TRBV6-5	NA	TRBD1	TRBJ1-4	TGTGCCAGCAGGCTACGACAGGGGGCGTATGAAAAACTGTTTTTT	CASRLRQGAYEKLFF
TRBV30	NA	NA	TRBJ1-6	TGTGCCTACAGATCTGGGAGCTCCTATAATTCACCCCTCCACTTT	CAYRSGSSYNSPLHF
TRBV6-6	NA	NA	TRBJ1-2	TGTGCCAGCTCTGACTTAACTGGCTATGGCTACACCTTC	CASSDLTGYGYTF
TRBV7-2	NA	TRBD2	TRBJ2-2	TGTGCCAGCAGCTTGGCCAGCGGGGTAACAATCATCGGGGAGCTGTTTTTT	CASSLASGVTIIGELFF
TRBV9	NA	NA	TRBJ1-3	TGTGCCAGCAGCCCCGGGGCAGGGGCTGGAAACACCATATATTTT	CASSPGAGAGNTIYF
TRBV7-9	once	TRBD1	TRBJ1-1	TGTGCCAGCAGCAACGGACAGGGTCCATACGAGAACACTGAAGCTTTCTTT	CASSNGQGPYENTEAFF
TRBV7-9	NA	NA	TRBJ1-2	TGTGCCAGCAGCTCACCGGGACGGCCCTATGGCTACACCTTC	CASSSPGRPYGYTF
TRBV15	NA	NA	TRBJ1-1	TGTGCCACCAGCAGAGATCGTGGTTGGGGGGGCACTGAAGCTTTCTTT	CATSRDRGWGGTEAFF
TRBV28	few	NA	TRBJ1-4	TGTGCCAGCAGTTTCGGCCCCTCTACTAATGAAAAACTGTTTTTT	CASSFGPSTNEKLFF
TRBV3-1/TRBV3-2	NA	NA	TRBJ1-2	TGTGCCAGCAGCCAAGTAGGGACAACTGGCTACACCTTC	CASSQVGTTGYTF
TRBV27	NA	TRBD2	TRBJ2-1	TGTGCCAGCAGTTTACGACTAGCGGGAGGGAACAATGAGCAGTTCTTC	CASSLRLAGGNNEQFF
TRBV7-2	NA	TRBD2	TRBJ2-5	TGTGCCAGCAGCTTCCCGACTACTAGCGGGGCCCCCCTGGAGACCCAGTACTTC	CASSFPTTSGAPLETQYF
TRBV6-6	NA	NA	TRBJ1-2	TGTGCCAGCAGTTTGGACGGGAACTATGGCTACACCTTC	CASSLDGNYGYTF
TRBV10-3	NA	NA	TRBJ1-2	TGTGCCATCAGCCCTGGGGGGGACTCCAACTATGGCTACACCTTC	CAISPGGDSNYGYTF
TRBV15	NA	NA	TRBJ1-5	TGTGCCACCAGCAGAGTCGGAGGTAATCAGCCCCAGCATTTT	CATSRVGGNQPQHF
TRBV6-5	NA	NA	TRBJ1-4	TGTGCCAGCAGTTATGACAGAAACCCGTTAAAACTGTTTTTT	CASSYDRNPLKLFF
TRBV6-2/TRBV6-3	once	NA	TRBJ1-2	TGTGCCAGCAGTTATACGGGGGGACCCTATGGCTACACCTTC	CASSYTGGPYGYTF
TRBV4-1	NA	NA	TRBJ1-5	TGCGCCAGCAGCCAGGGGACGGGCGGTAATCAGCCCCAGCATTTT	CASSQGTGGNQPQHF
TRBV6-5	NA	NA	TRBJ1-2	TGTGCCAGCACCCAAGTTGGGGGGGCGACCTATGGCTACACCTTC	CASTQVGGATYGYTF
TRBV3-1/TRBV3-2	NA	NA	TRBJ2-3	TGTGCCAGCAGCCTGGGGAGCCGAGATACGCAGTATTTT	CASSLGSRDTQYF
TRBV7-9	NA	TRBD2	TRBJ2-2	TGTGCCAGCAGACCCGGACTAGCGGGGGGCCGTGGGGACACCGGGGAGCTGTTTTTT	CASRPGLAGGRGDTGELFF
TRBV19	NA	NA	TRBJ1-3	TGTGCCAGTAGTATCCTGGACAGAGCCTCTGGAAACACCATATATTTT	CASSILDRASGNTIYF
TRBV9	NA	NA	TRBJ1-1	TGTGCCAGCAGCGTAGTTGCAGGCCCGGGGGGCGAAGCTTTCTTT	CASSVVAGPGGEAFF
TRBV5-1	NA	NA	TRBJ2-5	TGTGCCAGCAGCTTGGGGGCTCGGCAAGAGACCCAGTACTTC	CASSLGARQETQYF
TRBV5-4	NA	NA	TRBJ2-7	TGTGCCAGCAGCGTAGGGTACTCCTACGAGCAGTACTTC	CASSVGYSYEQYF
TRBV2	NA	NA	TRBJ1-2	TGTGCCAGCATCCGAGACAGAAAGGGTGGCTACACCTTC	CASIRDRKGGYTF
TRBV7-8	NA	TRBD2	TRBJ2-5	TGTGCCAGCAGCTCTCAAACCGGGACTAGCGGGGAGACCCAGTACTTC	CASSSQTGTSGETQYF
TRBV7-2	NA	TRBD1	TRBJ2-2	TGTGCCAGCAGCTTAAGCCGGGACAGGGTTCTGTCCGGGGAGCTGTTTTTT	CASSLSRDRVLSGELFF
TRBV29-1	NA	TRBD2	TRBJ2-2	TGCAGCGTAGGGACTAGAGTCCCCGGGGAGCTGTTTTTT	CSVGTRVPGELFF
TRBV24-1	NA	NA	TRBJ2-1	TGTGCCACCAGTGACGGCCTGGGCAATGAGCAGTTCTTC	CATSDGLGNEQFF
TRBV7-2	NA	NA	TRBJ1-1	TGTGCCAGCAGCCTAAACAGCCTTTACACTGAAGCTTTCTTT	CASSLNSLYTEAFF
TRBV5-7	NA	NA	TRBJ2-3	TGTGCCAGCAGCCACCTCCGACAGGGCACAGATACGCAGTATTTT	CASSHLRQGTDTQYF
TRBV28	NA	TRBD1	TRBJ2-3	TGTGCCAGCAGTTTACCGACAGGGGCCTACCTCATCACAGATACGCAGTATTTT	CASSLPTGAYLITDTQYF
TRBV5-6	NA	NA	TRBJ1-4	TGTGCCAGCAGCTTGCGTCTTCCGGGAAGTAATGAAAAACTGTTTTTT	CASSLRLPGSNEKLFF
TRBV12-3/TRBV12-4	NA	NA	TRBJ2-7	TGTGCCAGCAGTTCTGCCAGGGCCTCGGAGCAGTACTTC	CASSSARASEQYF